The clone carrying this TCR beta chain was recorded a few times. Its antigen is unknown. The entry originates in a study of T cells after yellow fever vaccination. Study-wide results and caveats: Primary-vaccination clones mostly resurfaced post-booster (96% CD4, approximately 89% CD8).

The V and J ends lost 7 bases and 7 bases, in that order; junction bases with no gene match: 9. Looked up from germline, CDR1 is MNHNS and CDR2 is SASEGT. The CDR3 spans 14 residues. Via MiXCR, TCRdb re-called the 5' RACE reads, giving one row per CDR3 protein. The data show fewer than 650,000 distinct CDR3 sequences, 21% seen once. The source is a man younger than 30 who received the YFV17D yellow fever vaccine. This specimen was PBMCs, taken 20 to 25 days after the first yellow fever vaccination. The V call is TRBV6-1, the J call TRBJ2-1, with TRBD1 matching over 8 bases. The CDR3 spells CASKNQGAGNEQFF. The CDR3 DNA is TGTGCCAGCAAAAATCAGGGGGCGGGGAATGAGCAGTTCTTC.